This T cell receptor (beta chain) was found in a study of blood T cell repertoires in COVID-19. Looking at the study overall: Donors in the United States, Italy and Spain gave samples during acute or convalescent COVID-19.

Sequencing used immunoSEQ multiplex PCR; TCRdb keeps in-frame clones, though not all of them. This table holds fewer than 350,000 clones, about 86% found once. Seattle participants joined during active infection and were tracked over time. The CDR3 covers 16 residues. CDR1 and CDR2 (germline): SGHDN, FVKESK. Trimming stripped 4 bases from V and 3 bases from J, with 15 bases between. The V gene is TRBV14, the J gene TRBJ2-2; D might be TRBD1 (5 bases). The sequence came from a young woman with COVID-19, enrolled during active disease. The sequenced sample consisted of peripheral blood. The CDR3 loop is CASSPVFSGHTGELFF. The CDR3 DNA follows: TGTGCCAGCAGCCCGGTTTTTTCAGGGCACACCGGGGAGCTGTTTTTT.